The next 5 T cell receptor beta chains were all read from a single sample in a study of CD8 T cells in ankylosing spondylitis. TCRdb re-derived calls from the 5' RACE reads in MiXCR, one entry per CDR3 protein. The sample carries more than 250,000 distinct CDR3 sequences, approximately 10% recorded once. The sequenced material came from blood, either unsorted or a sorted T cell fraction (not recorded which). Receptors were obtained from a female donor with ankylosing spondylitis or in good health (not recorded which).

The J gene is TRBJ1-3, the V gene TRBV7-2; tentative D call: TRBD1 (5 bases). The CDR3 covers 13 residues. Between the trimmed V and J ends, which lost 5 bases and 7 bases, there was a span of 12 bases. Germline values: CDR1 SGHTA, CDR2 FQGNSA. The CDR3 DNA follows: TGTGCCAGCAGCCTAAGCGAGGGGAACACCATATATTTT. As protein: CASSLSEGNTIYF.

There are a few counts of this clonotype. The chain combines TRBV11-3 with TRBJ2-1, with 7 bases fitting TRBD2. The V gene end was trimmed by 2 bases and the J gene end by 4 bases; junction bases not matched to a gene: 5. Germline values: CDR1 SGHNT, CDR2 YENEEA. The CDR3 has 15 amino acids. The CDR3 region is CASSLQGGVYNEQFF. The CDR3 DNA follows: TGTGCCAGCAGCTTACAGGGAGGGGTTTACAATGAGCAGTTCTTC.

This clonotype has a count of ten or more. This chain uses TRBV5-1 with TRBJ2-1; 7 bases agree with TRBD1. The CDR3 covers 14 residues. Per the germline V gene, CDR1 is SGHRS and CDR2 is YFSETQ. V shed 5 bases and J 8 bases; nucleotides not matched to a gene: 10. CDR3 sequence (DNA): TGCGCCAGCAGAACCGGTGACAGGGCGCATGAGCAGTTCTTC. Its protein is CASRTGDRAHEQFF.

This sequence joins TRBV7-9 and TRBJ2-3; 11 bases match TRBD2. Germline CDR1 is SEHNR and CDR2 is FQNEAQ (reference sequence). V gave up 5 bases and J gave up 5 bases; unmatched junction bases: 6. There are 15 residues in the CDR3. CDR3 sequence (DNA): TGTGCCAGCAGCGACCTAGCGGGAGGCGGAGATACGCAGTATTTT. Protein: CASSDLAGGGDTQYF.

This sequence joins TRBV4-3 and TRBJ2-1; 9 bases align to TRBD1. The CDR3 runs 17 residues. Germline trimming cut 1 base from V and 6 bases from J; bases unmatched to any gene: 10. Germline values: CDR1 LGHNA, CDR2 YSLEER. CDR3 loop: CASSQAIRDRVPNEQFF. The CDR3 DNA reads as TGCGCCAGCAGCCAAGCCATCCGGGACAGGGTGCCCAATGAGCAGTTCTTC.